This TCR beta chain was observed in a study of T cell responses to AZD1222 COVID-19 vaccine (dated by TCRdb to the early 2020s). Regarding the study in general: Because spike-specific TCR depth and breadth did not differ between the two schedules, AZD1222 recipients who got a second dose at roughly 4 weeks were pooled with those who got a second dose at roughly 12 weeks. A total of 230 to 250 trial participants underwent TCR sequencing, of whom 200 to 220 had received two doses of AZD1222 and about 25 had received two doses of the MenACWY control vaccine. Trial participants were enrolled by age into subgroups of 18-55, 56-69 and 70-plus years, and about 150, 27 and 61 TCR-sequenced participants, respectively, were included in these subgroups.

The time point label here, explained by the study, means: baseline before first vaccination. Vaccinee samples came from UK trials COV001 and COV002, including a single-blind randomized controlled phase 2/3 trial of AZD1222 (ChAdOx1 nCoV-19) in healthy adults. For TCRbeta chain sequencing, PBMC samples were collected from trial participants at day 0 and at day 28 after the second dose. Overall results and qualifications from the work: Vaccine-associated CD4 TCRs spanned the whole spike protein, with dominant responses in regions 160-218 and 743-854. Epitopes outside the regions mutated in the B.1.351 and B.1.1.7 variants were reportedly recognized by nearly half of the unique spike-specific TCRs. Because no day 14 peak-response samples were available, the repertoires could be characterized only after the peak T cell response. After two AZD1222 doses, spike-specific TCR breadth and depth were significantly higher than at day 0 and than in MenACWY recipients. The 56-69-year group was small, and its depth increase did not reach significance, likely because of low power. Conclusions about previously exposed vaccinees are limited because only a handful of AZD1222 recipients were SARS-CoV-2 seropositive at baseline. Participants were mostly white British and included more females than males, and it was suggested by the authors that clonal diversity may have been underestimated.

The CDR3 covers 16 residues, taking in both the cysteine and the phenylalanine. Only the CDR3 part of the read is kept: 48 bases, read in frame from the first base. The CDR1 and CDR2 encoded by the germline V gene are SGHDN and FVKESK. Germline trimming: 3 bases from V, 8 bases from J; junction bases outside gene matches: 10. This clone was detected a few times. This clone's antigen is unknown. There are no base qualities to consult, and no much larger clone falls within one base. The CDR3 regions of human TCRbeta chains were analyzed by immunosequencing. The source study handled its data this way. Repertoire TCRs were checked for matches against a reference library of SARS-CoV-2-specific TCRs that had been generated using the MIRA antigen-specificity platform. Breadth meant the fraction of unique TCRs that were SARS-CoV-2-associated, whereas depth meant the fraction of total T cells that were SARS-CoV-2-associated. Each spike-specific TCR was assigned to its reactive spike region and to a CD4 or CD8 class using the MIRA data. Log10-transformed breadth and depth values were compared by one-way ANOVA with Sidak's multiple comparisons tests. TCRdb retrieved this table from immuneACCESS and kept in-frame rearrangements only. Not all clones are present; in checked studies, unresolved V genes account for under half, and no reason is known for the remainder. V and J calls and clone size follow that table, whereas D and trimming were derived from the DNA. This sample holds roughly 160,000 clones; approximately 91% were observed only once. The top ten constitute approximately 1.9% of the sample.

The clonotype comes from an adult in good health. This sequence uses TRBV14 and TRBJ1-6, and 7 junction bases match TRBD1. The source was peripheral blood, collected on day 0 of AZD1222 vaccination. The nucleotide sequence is TGTGCCAGCAGCCACTTCGGGCAGGGGGGAGATTCACCCCTCCACTTT. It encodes CASSHFGQGGDSPLHF.